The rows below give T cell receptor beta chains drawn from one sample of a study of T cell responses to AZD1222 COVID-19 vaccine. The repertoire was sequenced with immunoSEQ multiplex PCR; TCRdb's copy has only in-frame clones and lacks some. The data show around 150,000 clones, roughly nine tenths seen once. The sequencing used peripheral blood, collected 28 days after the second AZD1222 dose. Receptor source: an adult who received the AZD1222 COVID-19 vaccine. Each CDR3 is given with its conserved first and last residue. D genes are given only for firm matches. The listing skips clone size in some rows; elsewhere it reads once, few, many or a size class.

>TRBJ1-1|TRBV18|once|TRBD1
TGTGCCAGCTCACTGACTATGCCGTCCAACAGGGGAGGTACTGAAGCTTTCTTT
CASSLTMPSNRGGTEAFF
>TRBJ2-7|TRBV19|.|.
TGTGCCAGTAGTACCCGGGGTCCGCGGACGGCTCTCTACGAGCAGTACTTC
CASSTRGPRTALYEQYF
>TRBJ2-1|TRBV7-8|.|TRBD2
TGTGCCAGCAGCTTCACTAGCGGGAACTACAATGAGCAGTTCTTC
CASSFTSGNYNEQFF
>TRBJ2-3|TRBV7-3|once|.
TGTGCCAGCAGCCCGGTGGCGGGAGATACGCAGTATTTT
CASSPVAGDTQYF
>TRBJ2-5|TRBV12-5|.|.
TGTGCTAGTGCCCTCCCGGCCTCCCTCGAGACCCAGTACTTC
CASALPASLETQYF
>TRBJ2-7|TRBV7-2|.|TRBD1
TGTGCCAGCAGCTTCGACCGACAGACAGGGGGTCCCTACGAGCAGTACTTC
CASSFDRQTGGPYEQYF
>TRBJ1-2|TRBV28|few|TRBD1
TGTGCCAGCAGCGCCGGACAGGCCGACTATGGCTACACCTTC
CASSAGQADYGYTF
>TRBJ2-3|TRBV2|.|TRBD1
TGTGCCAGCTCTCAGGAAGAGGGACAGACGCAGTATTTT
CASSQEEGQTQYF
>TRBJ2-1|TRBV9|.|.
TGTGCCAGCAGCGTAGCTGCGGGCAATGAGCAGTTCTTC
CASSVAAGNEQFF
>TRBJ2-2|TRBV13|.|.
TGTGCCAGCAGCCCTGTAAAAAGCGGGGAGCTGTTTTTT
CASSPVKSGELFF
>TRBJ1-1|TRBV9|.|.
TGTGCCAGCAGCGTATCCCCCGGCAGGGGCGCGGGGAACACTGAAGCTTTCTTT
CASSVSPGRGAGNTEAFF
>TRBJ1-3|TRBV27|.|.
TGTGCCAGCACCCGGGACCCAGGGGCCCCTGGAAACACCATATATTTT
CASTRDPGAPGNTIYF
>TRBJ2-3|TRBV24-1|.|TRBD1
TGTGCCACCAGTGATGGGGACAGGGGATACACAGATACGCAGTATTTT
CATSDGDRGYTDTQYF
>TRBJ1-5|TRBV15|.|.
TGTGCCACCAGCAGAGATCCCCTTGGACGCCTCTGGAGCAATCAGCCCCAGCATTTT
CATSRDPLGRLWSNQPQHF
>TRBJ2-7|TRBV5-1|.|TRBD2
TGCGCCAGCAGCTCTCTAGCGGGGTGGGACGAGCAGTACTTC
CASSSLAGWDEQYF
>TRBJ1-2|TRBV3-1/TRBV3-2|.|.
TGTGCCAGCAGCCAAGACCCGAGGTCGAACTATGGCTACACCTTC
CASSQDPRSNYGYTF
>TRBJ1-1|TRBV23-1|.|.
TGCGCCAGCAGTCAATCGGGGGATACGAACACTGAAGCTTTCTTT
CASSQSGDTNTEAFF
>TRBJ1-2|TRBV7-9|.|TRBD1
TGTGCCAGCAGCTCGACAGGGGGCTGGTTCGATGGCTACACCTTC
CASSSTGGWFDGYTF
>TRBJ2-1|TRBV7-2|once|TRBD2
TGTGCCAGCAGCTTGGAGGGACTAGCGGCCATGGGGGAGCAGTTCTTC
CASSLEGLAAMGEQFF
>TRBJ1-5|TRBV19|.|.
TGTGCCAGTAGTTTGAGACAGCTAAGCAATCAGCCCCAGCATTTT
CASSLRQLSNQPQHF
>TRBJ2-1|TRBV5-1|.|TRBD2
TGCGCCAGCAGCTCCCCCGCTAGCGGGGGGGCCAGCTCCTACAATGAGCAGTTCTTC
CASSSPASGGASSYNEQFF
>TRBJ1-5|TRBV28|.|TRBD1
TGTGCCAGCAGTTTAAGGGGGACAGGTCTACCTCGTCAGCCCCAGCATTTT
CASSLRGTGLPRQPQHF
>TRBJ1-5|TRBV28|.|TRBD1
TGTGCCAGCAGTTTATTACAGACAGGGGCTCAGCCCCAGCATTTT
CASSLLQTGAQPQHF
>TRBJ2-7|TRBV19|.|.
TGTGCCAGTAGTATATCTGGGACATCCTACGAGCAGTACTTC
CASSISGTSYEQYF
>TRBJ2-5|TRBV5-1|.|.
TGCGCCAGCAGCTTAGGGGACGGATCACAAGAGACCCAGTACTTC
CASSLGDGSQETQYF
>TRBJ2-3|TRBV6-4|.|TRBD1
TGTGCCAGCAGCCGGGACAGGGGGCGGACAGATACGCAGTATTTT
CASSRDRGRTDTQYF
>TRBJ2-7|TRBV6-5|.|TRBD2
TGTGCCAGCAAAATCCCGGGGACTAGCGAGCAGTACTTC
CASKIPGTSEQYF
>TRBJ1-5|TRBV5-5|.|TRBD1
TGTGCCAGCAGCTTGGTAGGGACAGTAGAGCCCCAGCATTTT
CASSLVGTVEPQHF
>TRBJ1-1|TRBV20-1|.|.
TGCAGTGCTAGTATCTTGGGGTGGGCCACTGAAGCTTTCTTT
CSASILGWATEAFF
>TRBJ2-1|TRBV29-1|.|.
TGCAGTTCCCCGGGGGTGGGTCCCAATGAGCAGTTCTTC
CSSPGVGPNEQFF
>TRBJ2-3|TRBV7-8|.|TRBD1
TGTGCCAGCAGCCACCGCAGGGGGAGCACAGATACGCAGTATTTT
CASSHRRGSTDTQYF
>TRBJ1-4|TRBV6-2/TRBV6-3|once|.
TGTGCCAGCAGTCGACGGGAGGGACGGCCAGAAAAACTGTTTTTT
CASSRREGRPEKLFF
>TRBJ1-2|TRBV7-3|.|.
TGTGCCAGCAGCCCCGGTGGGGCAGACCGTAACTATGGCTACACCTTC
CASSPGGADRNYGYTF
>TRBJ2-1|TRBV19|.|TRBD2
TGTGCCAGTAGTATCGCACTAGCGGGAGTTAGCAATGAGCAGTTCTTC
CASSIALAGVSNEQFF
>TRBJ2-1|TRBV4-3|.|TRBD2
TGCGCCAGCAGCCAAGAGAATAGCGGGGTGTGGAATGAGCAGTTCTTC
CASSQENSGVWNEQFF
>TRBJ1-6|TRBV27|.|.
TGTGCCAGCAGTTTATCCGGGGATAGTTTAGGTTCACCCCTCCACTTT
CASSLSGDSLGSPLHF
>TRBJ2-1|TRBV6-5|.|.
TGTGCCAGCAGGTCCAGCTCCTACAATGAGCAGTTCTTC
CASRSSSYNEQFF
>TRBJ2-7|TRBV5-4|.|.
TGTGCCAGCAGCCGGGATGGGCGGAACTACGAGCAGTACTTC
CASSRDGRNYEQYF
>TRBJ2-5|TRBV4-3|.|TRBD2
TGCGCCAGCAGCCAACAGCAGCGCGGGGGGTCCCAAGAGACCCAGTACTTC
CASSQQQRGGSQETQYF
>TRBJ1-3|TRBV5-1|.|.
TGCGCCAGCAGCTTTGGACCAAGCTCTGGAAACACCATATATTTT
CASSFGPSSGNTIYF
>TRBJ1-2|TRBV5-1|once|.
TGCGCCAGCAGCTTGGCCGGCCGAGGCGAGAGATATGGCTACACCTTC
CASSLAGRGERYGYTF
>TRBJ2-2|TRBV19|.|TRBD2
TGTGCCAGTAGTACAATAGGAGTCTCGGCGGGGGGGAGGAGACAGGGAACGAACACCGGGGAGCTGTTTTTT
CASSTIGVSAGGRRQGTNTGELFF
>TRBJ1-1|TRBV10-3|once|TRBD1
TGTGCCACCGCACAGGGGGCGAGTACTGAAGCTTTCTTT
CATAQGASTEAFF
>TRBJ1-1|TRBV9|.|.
TGTGCCAGCAGTTCATACACAGGGTCGAACACTGAAGCTTTCTTT
CASSSYTGSNTEAFF
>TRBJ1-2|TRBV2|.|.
TGTGCCAGCAGTGAGAGTCAGGCAGGAGGCTACACCTTC
CASSESQAGGYTF
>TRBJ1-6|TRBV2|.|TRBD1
TGTGCCAGCAAAGGACAGGTCCCCCCCTCACCCCTCCACTTT
CASKGQVPPSPLHF
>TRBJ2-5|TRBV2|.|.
TGTGCCAGCACCAGGGTTCGGGAGACCCAGTACTTC
CASTRVRETQYF
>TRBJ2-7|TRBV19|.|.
TGTGCCAGTAGTATAGGGTGGGGGCAGGCCTACGAGCAGTACTTC
CASSIGWGQAYEQYF
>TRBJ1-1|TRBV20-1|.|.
TGCAGTGCTAGTAGGGAGAAGCAAGCTTTCTTT
CSASREKQAFF